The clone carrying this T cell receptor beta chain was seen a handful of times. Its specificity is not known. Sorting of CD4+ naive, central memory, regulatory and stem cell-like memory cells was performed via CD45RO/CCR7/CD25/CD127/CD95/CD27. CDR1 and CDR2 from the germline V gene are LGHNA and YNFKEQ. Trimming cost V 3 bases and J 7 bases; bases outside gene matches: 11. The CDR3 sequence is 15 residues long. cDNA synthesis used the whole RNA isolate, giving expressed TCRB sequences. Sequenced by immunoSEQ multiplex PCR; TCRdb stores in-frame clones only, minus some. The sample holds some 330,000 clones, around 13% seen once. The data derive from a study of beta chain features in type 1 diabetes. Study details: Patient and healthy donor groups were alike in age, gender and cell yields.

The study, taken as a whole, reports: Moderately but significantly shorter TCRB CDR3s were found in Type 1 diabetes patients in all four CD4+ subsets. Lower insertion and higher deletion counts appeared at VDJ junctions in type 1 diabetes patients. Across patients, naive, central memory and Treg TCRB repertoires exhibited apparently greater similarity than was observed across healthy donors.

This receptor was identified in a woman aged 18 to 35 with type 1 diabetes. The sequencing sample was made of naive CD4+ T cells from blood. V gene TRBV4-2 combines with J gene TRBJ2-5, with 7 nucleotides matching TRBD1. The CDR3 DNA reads TGTGCCAGCAGCCACCCGGACAGGACGAGCGGGACCCAGTACTTC. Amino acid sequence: CASSHPDRTSGTQYF.